This T cell receptor (beta chain) was recorded in a study of Graves' ophthalmopathy and Graves' hyperthyroidism. Points from the study as a whole: The model flagged ophthalmopathy progression at over 60% sensitivity and 72% to 75% specificity.

RNA served as the template for amplifying TCR beta CDR3 regions. An initial RT-PCR round employing HTBI primers preceded a second-round multiplex PCR. TCRdb called the multiplex PCR reads again in MiXCR, with one record for every CDR3 protein. The sample lists approximately 540,000 distinct CDR3 sequences, less than 40% occurring once. The CDR3 spans 16 residues. Germline CDR1 LNHDA, CDR2 SQIVND (reference sequence). Trimming removed 6 bases from V and 7 bases from J; junction bases left unmatched: 9. This clonotype was detected many times. The antigen remains unidentified. Sequencing was performed on peripheral blood or thyroid tissue (not recorded which). The source of this sequence is an adult man with Graves' hyperthyroidism. The genes are TRBV19 and TRBJ2-2, with TRBD2 matching over 12 bases. CDR3 bases: TGTGCCAGTAGCACTCTAGCGGGAGGGATAAACGGGGAGCTGTTTTTT. This encodes CASSTLAGGINGELFF.